This TCR beta chain is from a study of shared clonotypes between healthy human individuals. Study observations and caveats: The genetic and exposure-history diversity represented was limited by few donors.

About this clone itself: The target antigen is unknown.

Terminally differentiated effector memory CD45RA+ cells were left out of the naive CD8 fraction, which was CD45RO-negative and positively selected for CCR7. Recent acute infections and vaccinations were absent in the healthy HIV-negative adult donors. Produced via immunoSEQ multiplex PCR; TCRdb's table is partial and in-frame only. The sample shows 1.5 million to 2.5 million clones, 85% to 95% of them seen only once. This CDR3 has 14 amino acids. The germline V gene has CDR1 MDHEN and CDR2 SYDVKM. The ends were cut back, 6 bases at V and 3 bases at J, with 9 bases in the middle. The sequence was collected from a man between 18 and 35 years old in good health. The sequenced sample was naive CD8+ T cells sorted from blood. The chain uses TRBV28 and TRBJ1-6; weak D call: TRBD1 (6 bases). CDR3 in DNA: TGTGCCAGCAGCCAGGACAGCTATAATTCACCCCTCCACTTT. Amino acid sequence: CASSQDSYNSPLHF.